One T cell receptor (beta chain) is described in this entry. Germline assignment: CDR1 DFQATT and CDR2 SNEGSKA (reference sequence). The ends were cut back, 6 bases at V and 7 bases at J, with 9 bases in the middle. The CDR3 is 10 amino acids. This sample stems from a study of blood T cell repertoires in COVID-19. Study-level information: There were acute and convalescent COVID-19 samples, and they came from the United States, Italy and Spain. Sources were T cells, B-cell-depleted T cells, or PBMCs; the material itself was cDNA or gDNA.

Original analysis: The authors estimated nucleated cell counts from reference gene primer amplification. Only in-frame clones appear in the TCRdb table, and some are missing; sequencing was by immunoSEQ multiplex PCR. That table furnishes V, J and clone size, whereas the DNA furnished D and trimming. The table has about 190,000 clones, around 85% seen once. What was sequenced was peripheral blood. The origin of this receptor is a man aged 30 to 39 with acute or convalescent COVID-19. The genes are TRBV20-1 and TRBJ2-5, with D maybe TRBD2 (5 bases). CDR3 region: CSARVRTQYF. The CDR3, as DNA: TGCAGTGCGAGGGTCCGGACCCAGTACTTC.